This TCR beta chain was found in a study of cytomegalovirus exposure and HLA in healthy donors. PCR used 60 Vbeta primers and 13 Jbeta primers. The table came from immunoSEQ multiplex PCR; TCRdb's copy has only in-frame clones and leaves some out. This table holds under 200,000 clones, around 84% found once. This clone was detected a few times. The antigen remains undetermined. Regarding the study as a whole: CMV serostatus was the sole immune exposure information available. A later analysis linked roughly 17,000 TCR beta sequences to HLA alleles at 0.05 false discovery rate.

Germline V gene lookup returns CDR1 MDHEN and CDR2 SYDVKM. The J segment lost 5 bases and the V segment lost 8 bases, leaving 14 bases of the junction unmatched. The CDR3 covers 17 residues. The sequence was obtained from a male donor in good health and CMV-seropositive. The chain joins TRBV28 to TRBJ2-5; 13 bases are shared with TRBD2. The sequenced sample consisted of PBMCs. This CDR3 reads CASLTQGTSGTLETQYF. In DNA, the CDR3 is TGTGCCAGCCTGACCCAGGGGACTAGCGGGACCCTGGAGACCCAGTACTTC.